One and the same sample provided the 19 T cell receptor beta chains below, sequenced in a study of T cell responses to AZD1222 COVID-19 vaccine. Clones were read by immunoSEQ multiplex PCR, and TCRdb kept only the in-frame ones, dropping some. The table shows 120,000 or so clones, with approximately 83% occurring only once. This specimen was peripheral blood, taken on day 0 of AZD1222 vaccination. Every receptor here comes from an adult in good health.

The CDR3 spells CATRGNNYGYTF. The CDR3 DNA reads TGTGCGACTCGAGGGAATAACTATGGCTACACCTTC. The rearrangement uses TRBV12-3 or TRBV12-4 and TRBJ1-2, with D hard to call. CDR3 size: 12 residues.

V usage is TRBV28 and J usage is TRBJ2-6; 8 bases map to TRBD2. J was trimmed by 2 bases and V by 7 bases; bases with no gene match: 4. This CDR3 has 15 amino acids. Germline CDR1 MDHEN, CDR2 SYDVKM. Written as DNA, the CDR3 is TGTGCCAGCACTTCGGGGGGGGCTGGGGCCAACGTCCTGACTTTC. It translates to CASTSGGAGANVLTF.

The chain uses TRBV7-2 and TRBJ2-7, with 10 bases matching TRBD2. CDR3 length equals 16 residues. Per the germline V gene, CDR1 is SGHTA and CDR2 is FQGNSA. Trimming at V came to 4 bases and at J to 4 bases, leaving 10 bases not matched to a gene. CDR3 amino acids: CASSSTSSGSRYEQYF. In nucleotides, the CDR3 is TGTGCCAGCAGCTCCACTTCTAGCGGGAGTAGGTACGAGCAGTACTTC.

The chain combines TRBV7-2 with TRBJ2-7; 8 bases are shared with TRBD2. This CDR3 is 15 amino acids long. The germline V gene encodes CDR1 SGHTA and CDR2 FQGNSA. V dropped 4 bases and J dropped 0; count of bases not matched to a gene: 5. The CDR3 DNA reads as TGTGCCAGCAGCTACGGGACTAGTAGCTCCTACGAGCAGTACTTC. Translating gives CASSYGTSSSYEQYF.

The gene calls are TRBV28 and TRBJ1-2, with 9 bases identical to TRBD1. With 6 bases clipped from V and 5 bases from J, the junction kept 13 bases outside the gene matches. This CDR3 is built from 16 residues. Germline V lookup: CDR1 MDHEN, CDR2 SYDVKM. The CDR3, as DNA: TGTGCCAGCAGAACTGAATGGGGGACAGGGAATTATGGCTACACCTTC. Translated: CASRTEWGTGNYGYTF.

V gene TRBV25-1 combines with J gene TRBJ1-1; weak D call: TRBD1 (5 bases). The V gene's germline CDR1 is MGHDK and CDR2 SYGVNS. The CDR3 runs to 12 residues. V lost 2 bases to trimming and J lost 7 bases, with 8 bases between them. The CDR3 loop reads CASSEDSFEAFF. CDR3 nucleotide sequence: TGTGCCAGCAGTGAAGACAGCTTTGAAGCTTTCTTT.

The rearrangement links TRBV2 to TRBJ2-7, with D perhaps being TRBD1 or TRBD2 (6 bases each). The CDR3 spans 13 residues. Trimming removed 10 bases at V and 2 bases at J, with 15 bases between. The germline V gene has CDR1 SNHLY and CDR2 FYNNEI. CDR3 amino acids: CATQGGGPYEQYF. CDR3 nucleotide sequence: TGTGCCACCCAAGGAGGGGGGCCCTACGAGCAGTACTTC.

V usage is TRBV3-1 (or the pseudogene TRBV3-2) and J usage is TRBJ1-4; 9 bases align to TRBD1. The V and J ends lost 0 bases and 8 bases, in that order; junction bases with no gene match: 13. Germline V gene lookup returns CDR1 LGHDT and CDR2 YNNKEL (reference sequence). The CDR3 loop spans 18 amino acids. The CDR3 protein is CASSQDLLSGQGDEKLFF. The CDR3 coding sequence is TGTGCCAGCAGCCAAGATTTATTGTCGGGACAGGGCGACGAAAAACTGTTTTTT.

The chain employs TRBV5-1 and TRBJ2-2; D not certain. V was clipped by 0 bases and J by 3 bases, with 9 bases between them. The length of the CDR3 is 15 residues. Germline values: CDR1 SGHRS, CDR2 YFSETQ. The CDR3 bases are TGCGCCAGCAGCTTGGCCGAGGCCCACACCGGGGAGCTGTTTTTT. It yields the protein CASSLAEAHTGELFF.

The V call is TRBV7-2, the J call TRBJ1-2; D is uncertain. CDR1 and CDR2 (germline): SGHTA, FQGNSA. The V and J ends lost 6 bases and 5 bases respectively, with 10 bases between them. The CDR3 covers 12 residues. The CDR3 is CASRPGLYGYTF. For the CDR3, the DNA is TGTGCCAGCAGGCCGGGTTTGTATGGCTACACCTTC.

The chain combines TRBV5-4 with TRBJ2-1; 7 bases agree with TRBD1. This CDR3 comprises 15 residues. The V and J ends lost 2 bases and 5 bases, in that order; junction bases with no gene match: 7. In germline, CDR1 is SGHNT, CDR2 YYREEE (reference sequence). The CDR3 DNA is TGTGCCAGCAGCTTAGGGGGCTCGGTTAACAATGAGCAGTTCTTC. This encodes CASSLGGSVNNEQFF.

This clone was seen just once. V is TRBV4-2 and J is TRBJ2-7; 10 nucleotides match TRBD2. The CDR3 totals 16 residues. Germline lookup yields CDR1 LGHNA and CDR2 YNFKEQ. The trim removed 1 base at V and 2 bases at J, leaving 5 bases unmatched. CDR3 in amino acids: CASSQVASGGTYEQYF. The DNA of the CDR3 is TGTGCCAGCAGCCAAGTGGCTAGCGGGGGCACCTACGAGCAGTACTTC.

The V and J genes are TRBV5-6 and TRBJ1-2, with D tentatively TRBD1 (5 bases). Trimming pared 4 bases from V and 6 bases from J, leaving 16 bases between. Germline loops: CDR1 SGHDT, CDR2 YYEEEE. The CDR3 sequence is 14 residues long. This chain's CDR3 is CASSDLPQAHGYTF. The CDR3 DNA sequence: TGTGCCAGCAGCGATCTCCCACAGGCCCATGGCTACACCTTC.

This chain connects TRBV5-1 to TRBJ1-2; no firm D call. This CDR3 region has 15 residues. V was pared by 0 bases and J by 0 bases, with 9 bases between. Per germline, CDR1 SGHRS and CDR2 YFSETQ. The CDR3 DNA sequence: TGCGCCAGCAGCTTGGGGGTAGTTTCTAACTATGGCTACACCTTC. This translates into CASSLGVVSNYGYTF.

The chain combines TRBV6-6 with TRBJ1-1; TRBD1 is a possible D gene (5 bases). There are 15 residues in the CDR3. The germline gives CDR1 MNHNY, CDR2 SVGAGI (reference sequence). Between the trimmed V and J ends, which lost 5 bases and 0 bases, there was a span of 13 bases. This chain's CDR3 is CASSRDGPMNTEAFF. CDR3 nucleotides: TGTGCCAGCAGTCGGGACGGTCCCATGAACACTGAAGCTTTCTTT.

The chain carries TRBV28 and TRBJ1-6, with a tentative D call TRBD1 (6 bases). Trimming removed 8 bases from V and 9 bases from J, with 20 bases in between. Germline V CDR1 and CDR2: MDHEN, SYDVKM. The CDR3 contains 15 residues. In nucleotides, the CDR3 is TGTGCCAGCTTTAAGGGGGGGGTTTCGGGTTCACCCCTCCACTTT. Translation gives CASFKGGVSGSPLHF.

V and J are TRBV9 and TRBJ1-3; possibly TRBD1 for D (5 bases). The length of the CDR3 is 15 residues. The V and J ends lost 0 bases and 3 bases respectively, with 10 bases between them. Germline lookup yields CDR1 SGDLS and CDR2 YYNGEE. CDR3 region: CASSVEIGGGNTIYF. The CDR3 DNA reads TGTGCCAGCAGCGTAGAGATCGGGGGTGGAAACACCATATATTTT.

This chain connects TRBV5-4 to TRBJ2-2, with 11 bases lining up with TRBD2. The CDR3 contains 15 residues. Germline V gives CDR1 SGHNT, CDR2 YYREEE (reference sequence). The ends lost 4 bases at V and 5 bases at J; junction bases unmatched: 4. The CDR3 sequence is CASSPTSGVTGELFF. The CDR3 nucleotides are TGTGCCAGCAGCCCGACTAGCGGGGTGACCGGGGAGCTGTTTTTT.

The genes are TRBV5-1 and TRBJ2-5; possibly TRBD2 for D (5 bases). The CDR3 covers 14 residues. Trimming removed 4 bases at V and 7 bases at J, with 17 bases between. The germline CDR1 and CDR2 sequences are SGHRS and YFSETQ. CDR3 in amino acids: CASSPTPGSGTQYF. CDR3 in DNA: TGCGCCAGCAGCCCGACCCCGGGGTCCGGGACCCAGTACTTC.